This T cell receptor (beta chain) was retrieved from a study of blood T cell repertoires in COVID-19. Study-wide background: In each case, the material was cDNA or gDNA derived from T cells, B-cell-depleted T cells, or PBMCs.

Repertoires were generated with immunoSEQ multiplex PCR, while TCRdb's copy carries only in-frame clones and drops some. The sample contains roughly 330,000 clones, approximately 89% of which appear only once. Cohort 3 recovered donors had two negative PCRs, clearance, or symptom resolution. The CDR3 extends over 13 amino acids. Trimming took 2 bases from V and 5 from J, leaving 10 bases between them. The germline gives CDR1 SNHLY, CDR2 FYNNEI. This chain uses TRBV2 with TRBJ2-7; the D gene is possibly TRBD2 (5 bases). This TCR was recovered from a woman aged 25 to 39 who had recovered from COVID-19. Sequences were obtained from PBMCs or T cells enriched from blood (not recorded which). Written as DNA, the CDR3 is TGTGCCAGCAGTGAAATATCGGGGAACGAGCAGTACTTC. It codes for CASSEISGNEQYF.